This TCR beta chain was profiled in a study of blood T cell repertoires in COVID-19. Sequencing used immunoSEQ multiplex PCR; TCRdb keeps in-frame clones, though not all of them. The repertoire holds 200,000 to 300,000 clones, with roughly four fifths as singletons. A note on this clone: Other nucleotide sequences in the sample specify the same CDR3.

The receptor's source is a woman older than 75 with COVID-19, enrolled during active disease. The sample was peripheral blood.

The CDR3 protein is CASRETGVYGYTF. DNA of the CDR3: TGTGCCAGCAGAGAGACAGGGGTCTATGGCTACACCTTC. The rearrangement links TRBV2 to TRBJ1-2; 8 bases map to TRBD1. The trim removed 6 bases at V and 4 bases at J, leaving 4 bases unmatched. This CDR3 is built from 13 residues. Germline CDR1 SNHLY, CDR2 FYNNEI.